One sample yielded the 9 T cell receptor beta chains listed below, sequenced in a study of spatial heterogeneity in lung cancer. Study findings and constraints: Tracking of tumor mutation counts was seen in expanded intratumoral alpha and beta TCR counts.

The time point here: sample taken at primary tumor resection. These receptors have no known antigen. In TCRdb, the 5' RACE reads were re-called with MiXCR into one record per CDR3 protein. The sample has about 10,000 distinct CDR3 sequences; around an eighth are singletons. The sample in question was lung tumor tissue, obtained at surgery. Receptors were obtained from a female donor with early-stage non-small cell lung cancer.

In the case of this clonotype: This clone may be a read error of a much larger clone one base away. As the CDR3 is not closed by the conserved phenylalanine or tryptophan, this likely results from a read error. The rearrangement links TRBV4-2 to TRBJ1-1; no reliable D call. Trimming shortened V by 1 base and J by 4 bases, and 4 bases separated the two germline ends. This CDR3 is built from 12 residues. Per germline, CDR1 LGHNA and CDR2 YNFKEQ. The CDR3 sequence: CASSQVSTEAFS. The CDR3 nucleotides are TGTGCCAGCAGCCAAGTATCCACTGAAGCTTTCTCT.

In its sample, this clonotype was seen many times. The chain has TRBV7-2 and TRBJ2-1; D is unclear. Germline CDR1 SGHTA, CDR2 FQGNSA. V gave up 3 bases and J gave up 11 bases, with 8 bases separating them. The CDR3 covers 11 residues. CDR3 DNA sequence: TGTGCCAGCAGCTTGGAAGTAAAGCAGTTCTTC. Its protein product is CASSLEVKQFF.

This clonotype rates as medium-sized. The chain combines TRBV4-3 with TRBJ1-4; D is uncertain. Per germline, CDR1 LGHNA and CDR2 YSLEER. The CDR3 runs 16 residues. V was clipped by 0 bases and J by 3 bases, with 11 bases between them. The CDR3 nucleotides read TGCGCCAGCAGCCAAGATCAACGGTTGGCTAATGAAAAACTGTTTTTT. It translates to CASSQDQRLANEKLFF.

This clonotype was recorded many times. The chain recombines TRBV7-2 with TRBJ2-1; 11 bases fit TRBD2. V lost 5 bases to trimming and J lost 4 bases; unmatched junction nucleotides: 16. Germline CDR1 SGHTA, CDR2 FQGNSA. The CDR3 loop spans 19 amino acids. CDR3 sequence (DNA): TGTGCCAGCAGCCCTCCACCCGCGATAGCGGGGGGGCCATACAATGAGCAGTTCTTC. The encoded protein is CASSPPPAIAGGPYNEQFF.

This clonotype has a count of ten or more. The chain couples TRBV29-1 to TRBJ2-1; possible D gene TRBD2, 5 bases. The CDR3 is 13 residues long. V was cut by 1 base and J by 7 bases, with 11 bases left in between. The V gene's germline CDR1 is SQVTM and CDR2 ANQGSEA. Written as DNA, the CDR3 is TGCAGCGTTGAAGTAGGACTTGGAAATGAGCAGTTCTTC. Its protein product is CSVEVGLGNEQFF.

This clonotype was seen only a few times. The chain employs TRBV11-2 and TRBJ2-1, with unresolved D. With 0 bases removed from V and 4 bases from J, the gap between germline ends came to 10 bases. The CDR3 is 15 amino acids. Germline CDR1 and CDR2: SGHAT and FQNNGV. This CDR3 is CASSLDSTTYNEQFF. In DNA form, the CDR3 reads TGTGCCAGCAGCTTAGATAGCACAACATACAATGAGCAGTTCTTC.

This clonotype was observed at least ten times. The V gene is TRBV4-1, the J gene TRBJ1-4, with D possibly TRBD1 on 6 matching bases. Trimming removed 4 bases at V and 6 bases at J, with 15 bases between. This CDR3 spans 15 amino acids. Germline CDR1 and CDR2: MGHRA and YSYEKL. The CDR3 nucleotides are TGCGCCAGCAGCCCTGGAGGGGGGTGGGATGAAAAACTGTTTTTT. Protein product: CASSPGGGWDEKLFF.

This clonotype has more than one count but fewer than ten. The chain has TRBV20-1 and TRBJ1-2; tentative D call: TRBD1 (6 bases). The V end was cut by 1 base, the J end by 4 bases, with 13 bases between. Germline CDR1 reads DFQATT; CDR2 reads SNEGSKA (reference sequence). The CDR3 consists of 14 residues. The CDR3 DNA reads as TGCAGTGCTAGAGTTCGCCTGGGGGCCTATGGCTACACCTTC. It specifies CSARVRLGAYGYTF.

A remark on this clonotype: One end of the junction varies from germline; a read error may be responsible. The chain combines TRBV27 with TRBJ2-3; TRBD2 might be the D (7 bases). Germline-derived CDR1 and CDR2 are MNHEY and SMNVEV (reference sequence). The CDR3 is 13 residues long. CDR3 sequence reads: CAIGGRWSHTQYF. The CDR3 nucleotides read TGTGCCATCGGGGGGCGGTGGTCCCATACGCAGTATTTC.